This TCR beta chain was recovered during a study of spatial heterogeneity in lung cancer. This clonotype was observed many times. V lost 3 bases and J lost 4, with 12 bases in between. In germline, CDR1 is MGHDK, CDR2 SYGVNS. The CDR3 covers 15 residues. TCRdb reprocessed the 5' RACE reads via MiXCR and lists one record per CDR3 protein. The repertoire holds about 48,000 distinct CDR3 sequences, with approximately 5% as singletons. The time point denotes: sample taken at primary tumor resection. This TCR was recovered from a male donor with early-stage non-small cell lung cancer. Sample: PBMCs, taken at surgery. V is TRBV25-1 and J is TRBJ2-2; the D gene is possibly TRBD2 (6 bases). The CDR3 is CASSDGGPGTGELFF. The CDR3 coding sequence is TGTGCCAGCAGTGACGGAGGGCCGGGCACCGGGGAGCTGTTTTTT.